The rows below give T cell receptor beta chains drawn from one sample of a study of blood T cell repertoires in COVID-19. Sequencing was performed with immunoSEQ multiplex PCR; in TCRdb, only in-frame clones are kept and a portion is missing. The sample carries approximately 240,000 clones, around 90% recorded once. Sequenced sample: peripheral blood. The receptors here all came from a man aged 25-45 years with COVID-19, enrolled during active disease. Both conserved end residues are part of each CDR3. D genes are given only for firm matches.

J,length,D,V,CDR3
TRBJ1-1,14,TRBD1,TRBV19,CASSISTGGTEAFF
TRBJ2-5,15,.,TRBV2,CASGRGQAGEKTQYF
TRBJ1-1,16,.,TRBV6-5,CASSSSGWGRNTEAFF
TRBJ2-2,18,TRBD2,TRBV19,CASTTRPAGGLNTGELFF
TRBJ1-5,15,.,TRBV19,CASSIDRGYNQPQHF
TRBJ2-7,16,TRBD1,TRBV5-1,CASSPGLGQGVIEQYF
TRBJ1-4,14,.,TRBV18,CASSTRATNEKLFF
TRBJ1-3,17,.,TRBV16,CASSQSSGVSSGNTIYF
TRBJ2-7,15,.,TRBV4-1,CASSQDSDRSYEQYF
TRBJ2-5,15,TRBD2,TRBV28,CAVRGVGSSQETQYF
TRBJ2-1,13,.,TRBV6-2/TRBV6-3,CASSYETRGGQFF
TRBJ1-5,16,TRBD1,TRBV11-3,CASSFWDRSKNQPQHF
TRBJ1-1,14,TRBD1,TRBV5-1,CASSLDRGKTEAFF
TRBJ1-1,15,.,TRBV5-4,CASSSQQGRFTEAFF
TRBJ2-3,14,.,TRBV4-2,CASSQVPAVDTQYF
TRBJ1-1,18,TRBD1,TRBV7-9,CASSLALRAGTENTEAFF
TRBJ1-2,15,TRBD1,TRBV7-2,CASSQIGTGDYGYTF
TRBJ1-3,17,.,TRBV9,CASSPGPPGISGNTIYF
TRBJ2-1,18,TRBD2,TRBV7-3,CASSPTGLAGGPSNEQFF
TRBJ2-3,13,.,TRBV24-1,CATSVGATDTQYF
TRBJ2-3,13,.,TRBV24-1,CATSHPDTDTQYF
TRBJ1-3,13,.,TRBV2,CASGGGGGNTIYF
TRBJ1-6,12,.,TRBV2,CASRRGNSPLHF
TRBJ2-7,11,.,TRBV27,CASSEGYEQYF
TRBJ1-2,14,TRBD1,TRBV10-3,CAISETGGYGGYTF
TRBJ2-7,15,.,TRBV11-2,CASSRNRDTLYEQYF
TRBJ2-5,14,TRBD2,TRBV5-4,CASSLASGGETQYF
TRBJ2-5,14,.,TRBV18,CASSPMQNQETQYF
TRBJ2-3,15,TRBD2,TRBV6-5,CASSPLSGGTDTQYF
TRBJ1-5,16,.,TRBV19,CASSIQGGSGNQPQHF
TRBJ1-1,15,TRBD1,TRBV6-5,CASSLTGHMNTEAFF
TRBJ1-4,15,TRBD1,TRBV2,CASSAGTGANEKLFF
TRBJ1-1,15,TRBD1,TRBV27,CASSQGTGYETEAFF
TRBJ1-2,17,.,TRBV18,CASSPPHRSLNWDGYTF
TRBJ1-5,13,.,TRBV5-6,CASSLAQGKPQHF
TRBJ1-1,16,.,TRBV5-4,CASSSPSGGGNTEAFF
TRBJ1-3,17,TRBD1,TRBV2,CASSRGQAELSGNTIYF
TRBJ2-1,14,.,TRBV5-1,CASKNLSGPNEQFF
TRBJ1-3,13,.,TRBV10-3,CAIGQGPKNTIYF
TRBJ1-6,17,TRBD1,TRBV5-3,CARSFPRTTGSGSPLHF
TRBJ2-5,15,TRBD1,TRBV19,CASSISGQGMETQYF